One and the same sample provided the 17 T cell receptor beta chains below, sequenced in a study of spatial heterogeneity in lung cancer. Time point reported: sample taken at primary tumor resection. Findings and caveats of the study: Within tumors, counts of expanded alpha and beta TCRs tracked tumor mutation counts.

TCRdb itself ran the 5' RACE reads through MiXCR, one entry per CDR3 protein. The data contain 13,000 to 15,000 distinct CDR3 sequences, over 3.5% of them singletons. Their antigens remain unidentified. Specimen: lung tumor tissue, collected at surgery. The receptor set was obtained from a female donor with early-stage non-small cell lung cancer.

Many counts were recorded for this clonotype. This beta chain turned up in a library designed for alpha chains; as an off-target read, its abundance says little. This CDR3 reads CASSMGQYYGYTF. The CDR3 DNA sequence: TGCGCCAGCAGCATGGGACAGTACTATGGCTACACCTTC. The chain is built from TRBV5-1 and TRBJ1-2, with 7 bases matching TRBD1. Germline trimming cut 4 bases from V and 3 bases from J; bases unmatched to any gene: 3. Germline assignment: CDR1 SGHRS and CDR2 YFSETQ. This CDR3 is 13 amino acids long.

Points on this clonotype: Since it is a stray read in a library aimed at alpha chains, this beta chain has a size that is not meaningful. CDR3 sequence (DNA): TGCGCCAGCAGCCAAGTCCGGACTGGCACTTCCTACAATGAGCAGTTCTTC. It is translated as CASSQVRTGTSYNEQFF. The rearrangement uses TRBV4-1 and TRBJ2-1; TRBD2 might be the D (5 bases). V dropped 1 base and J dropped 1 base, with 14 bases sitting between them. This CDR3 has 17 residues. Germline V gene sequence: CDR1 MGHRA, CDR2 YSYEKL.

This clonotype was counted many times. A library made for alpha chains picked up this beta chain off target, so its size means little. This CDR3 is CASTSGVRQYF. The CDR3 bases are TGTGCCAGCACCAGCGGCGTACGGCAGTACTTC. The chain employs TRBV6-2 or TRBV6-3 and TRBJ2-7; the D gene is possibly TRBD2 (5 bases). Germline assignment: CDR1 MNHEY and CDR2 SVGEGT. This CDR3 has 11 amino acids. Trimming shortened V by 7 bases and J by 9 bases, and 13 bases separated the two germline ends.

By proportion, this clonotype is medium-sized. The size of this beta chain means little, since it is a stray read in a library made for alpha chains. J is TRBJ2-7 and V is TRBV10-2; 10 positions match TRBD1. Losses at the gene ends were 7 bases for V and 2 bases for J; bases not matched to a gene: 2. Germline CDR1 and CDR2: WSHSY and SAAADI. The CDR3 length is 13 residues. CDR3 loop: CASNDRGPYEQYF. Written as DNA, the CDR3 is TGCGCCAGCAACGACAGGGGGCCCTACGAGCAGTACTTC.

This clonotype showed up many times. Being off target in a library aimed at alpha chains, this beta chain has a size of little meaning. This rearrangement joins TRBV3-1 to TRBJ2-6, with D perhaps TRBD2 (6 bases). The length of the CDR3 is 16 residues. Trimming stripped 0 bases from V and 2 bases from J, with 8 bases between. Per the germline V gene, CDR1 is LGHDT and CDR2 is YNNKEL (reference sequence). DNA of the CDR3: TGTGCCAGCAGCCAAGAAGGCGGGACTGGGGCCAACGTCCTGACTTTC. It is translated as CASSQEGGTGANVLTF.

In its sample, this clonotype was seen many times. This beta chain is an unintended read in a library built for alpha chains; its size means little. The CDR3 loop reads CASSMTVTSGANVLTF. DNA for the CDR3: TGTGCCAGTAGTATGACGGTCACCTCTGGGGCCAACGTCCTGACTTTC. The chain has TRBV19 and TRBJ2-6; D is ambiguous. The CDR3 totals 16 residues. Trimming cost V 3 bases and J 0 bases, with 9 bases left between them. CDR1 is LNHDA, CDR2 SQIVND, per germline (reference sequence). Drawing the rest from reference TRBV19 and TRBJ2-6, the complete variable domain is DGGITQSPKYLFRKEGQNVTLSCEQNLNHDAMYWYRQDPGQGLRLIYYSQIVNDFQKGDIAEGYSVSREKKESFPLTVTSAQKNPTAFYLCASSMTVTSGANVLTFGAGSRLTVL.

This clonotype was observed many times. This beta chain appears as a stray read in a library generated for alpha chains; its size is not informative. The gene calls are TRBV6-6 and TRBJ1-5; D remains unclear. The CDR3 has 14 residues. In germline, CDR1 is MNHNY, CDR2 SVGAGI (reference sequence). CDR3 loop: CVSSGGFGNQPQHF. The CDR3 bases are TGTGTCAGTTCGGGAGGGTTCGGCAATCAGCCCCAGCATTTT.

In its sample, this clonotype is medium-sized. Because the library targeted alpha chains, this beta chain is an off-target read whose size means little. CDR3 loop: CASSPRPPLSNQPQHF. CDR3 nucleotides: TGTGCCAGCAGTCCCCGACCTCCACTTAGCAATCAGCCCCAGCATTTT. The rearrangement uses TRBV6-5 and TRBJ1-5; D not resolved. V lost 5 bases and J lost 0, with 14 bases in between. The CDR3 has 16 amino acids. Germline loops: CDR1 MNHEY, CDR2 SVGAGI.

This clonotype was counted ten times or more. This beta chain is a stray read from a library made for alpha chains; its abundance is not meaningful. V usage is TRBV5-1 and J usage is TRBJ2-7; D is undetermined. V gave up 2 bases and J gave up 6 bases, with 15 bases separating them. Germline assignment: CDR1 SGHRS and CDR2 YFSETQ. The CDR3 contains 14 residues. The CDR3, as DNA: TGCGCCAGCAGCTTAGGACCCTCGACGAGCGAGCAGTACTTC. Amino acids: CASSLGPSTSEQYF. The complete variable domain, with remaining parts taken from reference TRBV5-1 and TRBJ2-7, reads KAGVTQTPRYLIKTRGQQVTLSCSPISGHRSVSWYQQTPGQGLQFLFEYFSETQRNKGNFPGRFSGRQFSNSRSEMNVSTLELGDSALYLCASSLGPSTSEQYFGPGTRLTVT.

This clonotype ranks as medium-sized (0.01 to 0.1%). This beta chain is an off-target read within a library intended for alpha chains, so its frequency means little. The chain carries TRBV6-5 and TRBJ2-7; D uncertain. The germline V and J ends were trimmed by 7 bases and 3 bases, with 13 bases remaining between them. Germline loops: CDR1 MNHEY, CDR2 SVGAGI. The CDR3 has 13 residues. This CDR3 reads CASKKGRVYEQYF. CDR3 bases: TGTGCCAGCAAAAAGGGAAGGGTCTACGAGCAGTACTTC.

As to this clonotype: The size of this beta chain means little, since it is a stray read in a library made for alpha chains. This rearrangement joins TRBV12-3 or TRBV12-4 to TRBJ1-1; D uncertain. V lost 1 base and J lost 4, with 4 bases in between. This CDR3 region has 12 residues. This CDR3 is CASSLDVTEAFF. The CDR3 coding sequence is TGTGCCAGCAGTTTAGATGTCACTGAAGCTTTCTTT.

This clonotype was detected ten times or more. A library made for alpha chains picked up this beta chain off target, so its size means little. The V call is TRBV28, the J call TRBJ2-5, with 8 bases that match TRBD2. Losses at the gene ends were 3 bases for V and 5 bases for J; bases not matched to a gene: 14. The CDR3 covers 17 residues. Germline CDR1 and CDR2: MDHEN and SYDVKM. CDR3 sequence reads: CASSFPTIAGKGETQYF. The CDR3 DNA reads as TGTGCCAGCAGTTTTCCCACAATAGCGGGAAAGGGGGAGACCCAGTACTTC.

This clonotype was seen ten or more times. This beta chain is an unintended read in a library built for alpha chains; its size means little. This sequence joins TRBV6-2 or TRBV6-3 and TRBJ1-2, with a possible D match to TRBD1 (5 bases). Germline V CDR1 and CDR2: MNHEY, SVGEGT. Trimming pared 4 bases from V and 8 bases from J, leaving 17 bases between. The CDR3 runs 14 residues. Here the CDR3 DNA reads TGTGCCAGCAGTTTCGCGGACCCGTGGGGGGGCTACACCTTC. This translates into CASSFADPWGGYTF.

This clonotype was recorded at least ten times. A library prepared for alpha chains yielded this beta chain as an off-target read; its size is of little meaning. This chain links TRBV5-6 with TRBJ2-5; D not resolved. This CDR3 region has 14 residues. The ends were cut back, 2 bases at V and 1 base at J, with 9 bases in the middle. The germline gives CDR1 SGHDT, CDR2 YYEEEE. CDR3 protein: CASSLRAFQETQYF. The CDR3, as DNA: TGTGCCAGCAGCTTACGGGCCTTCCAAGAGACCCAGTACTTC.

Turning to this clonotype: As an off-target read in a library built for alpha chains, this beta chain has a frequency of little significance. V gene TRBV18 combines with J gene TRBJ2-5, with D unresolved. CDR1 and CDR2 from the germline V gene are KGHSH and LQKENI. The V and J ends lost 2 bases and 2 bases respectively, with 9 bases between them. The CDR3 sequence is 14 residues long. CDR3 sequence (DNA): TGTGCCAGCTCACCATTGAACTTTCAAGAGACCCAGTACTTC. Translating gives CASSPLNFQETQYF.

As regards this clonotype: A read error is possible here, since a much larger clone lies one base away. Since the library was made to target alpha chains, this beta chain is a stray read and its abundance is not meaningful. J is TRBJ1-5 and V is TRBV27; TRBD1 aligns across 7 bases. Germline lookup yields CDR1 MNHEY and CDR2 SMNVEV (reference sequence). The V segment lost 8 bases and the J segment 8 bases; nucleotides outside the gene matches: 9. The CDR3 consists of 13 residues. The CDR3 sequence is CASLTGVNKPQHF. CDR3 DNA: TGTGCCAGCTTAACAGGGGTTAATAAGCCCCAGCATTTT.

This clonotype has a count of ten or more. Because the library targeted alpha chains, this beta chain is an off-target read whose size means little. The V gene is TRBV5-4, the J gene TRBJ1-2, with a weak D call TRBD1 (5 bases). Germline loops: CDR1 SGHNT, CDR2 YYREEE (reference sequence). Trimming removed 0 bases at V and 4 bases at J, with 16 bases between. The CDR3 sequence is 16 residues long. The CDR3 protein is CASSLDRNSDGYGYTF. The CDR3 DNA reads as TGTGCCAGCAGCTTGGACAGGAACTCTGACGGCTATGGCTACACCTTC.